A single sample is the source of the 30 T cell receptor beta chains below, sequenced in a study of CD8+CD57+ T cells in acquired aplastic anemia. Genomic DNA constituted the template upon which TCR beta VDJ and CDR3 profiling was performed. TCRdb reprocessed the reads with MiXCR, giving one entry per CDR3 protein. The profile covers tens of thousands of distinct CDR3 sequences, with roughly half appearing a single time and 66% taken by the ten largest. The material sequenced was sorted CD4+, CD8+, or CD8+CD57+ T cells (not recorded which) from PBMCs. The receptors derive from a human donor in good health, serving as a control.

This clonotype showed up just a few times. CDR3 nucleotides: TGTGCTAGTGGTACCCCGACAGGGGGCGGCTATGAGCAGTTCTTC. Encoded protein: CASGTPTGGGYEQFF. This chain connects TRBV12-5 to TRBJ2-1, with TRBD1 matching 10 bases. This CDR3 is built from 15 residues. The V segment lost 5 bases and the J segment 8 bases; nucleotides outside the gene matches: 9. Germline V CDR1 and CDR2: LGHNT, FRNRAP.

The V call is TRBV5-1, the J call TRBJ2-7; 14 bases line up with TRBD2. Germline V gene lookup returns CDR1 SGHRS and CDR2 YFSETQ. There are 18 residues in the CDR3. V was clipped by 0 bases and J by 3 bases; unmatched bases: 8. The CDR3 bases are TGCGCCAGCAGCTTGGCCGAGACTAGCGGGAGGGCCGTCTACGAGCAGTACTTC. Protein product: CASSLAETSGRAVYEQYF.

The sample holds many counts of this clonotype. The chain uses TRBV12-3 or TRBV12-4 and TRBJ2-7, with 7 nucleotides matching TRBD1. V trimming: 3 bases; J trimming: 8 bases; junction bases outside the gene matches: 16. The CDR3 length is 16 residues. The CDR3 DNA follows: TGTGCCAGCAGTTTGGGGGACAGAATACTTGACCCCAAGCAGTACTTC. This translates into CASSLGDRILDPKQYF.

This chain joins TRBV12-3 or TRBV12-4 and TRBJ1-4; D is ambiguous. CDR3 length: 15 residues. V gave up 5 bases and J gave up 6 bases, with 16 bases separating them. The CDR3, as DNA: TGTGCCAGCAGTCCACTGACCCGGCGGGATGAAAAACTGTTTTTT. Its protein product is CASSPLTRRDEKLFF.

This clonotype has at least ten counts. V usage is TRBV24-1 and J usage is TRBJ2-1; no clear D. The germline CDR1 and CDR2 sequences are KGHDR and SFDVKD. With 2 bases removed from V and 6 bases from J, the gap between germline ends came to 4 bases. The CDR3 length is 12 residues. The CDR3 loop is CATSDSINEQFF. CDR3 nucleotides: TGTGCCACCAGTGATTCCATCAATGAGCAGTTCTTC.

This clonotype has a count of ten or more. The CDR3 DNA sequence: TGTGCCAGCACCTCCACCTGGGGGGGGCGTGAAAAACTGTTTTTT. Protein product: CASTSTWGGREKLFF. The chain has TRBV25-1 and TRBJ1-4, with a possible D match to TRBD1 (6 bases). The CDR3 length is 15 residues. Trimming removed 7 bases from V and 7 bases from J, with 19 bases in between. CDR1 MGHDK and CDR2 SYGVNS come from the germline V gene.

The chain carries TRBV29-1 and TRBJ1-2, with 7 bases fitting TRBD1. Germline loops: CDR1 SQVTM, CDR2 ANQGSEA. The CDR3 spans 12 residues. Trimming at V came to 2 bases and at J to 6 bases, leaving 3 bases not matched to a gene. The CDR3 region is CSVENRGHGYTF. For the CDR3, the DNA is TGCAGCGTTGAAAACAGGGGTCATGGCTACACCTTC.

This clonotype was seen ten or more times. The chain uses TRBV7-9 and TRBJ2-5; possibly TRBD1 for D (5 bases). The CDR3 runs to 13 residues. Looked up from germline, CDR1 is SEHNR and CDR2 is FQNEAQ (reference sequence). The V and J ends lost 4 bases and 2 bases respectively, with 8 bases between them. Here the CDR3 DNA reads TGTGCCAGCAGCTACGACAGACAAGAGACCCAGTACTTC. This sequence encodes CASSYDRQETQYF.

The rearrangement links TRBV7-8 to TRBJ2-1; 12 positions agree with TRBD2. The CDR3 has 15 amino acids. Germline V gene data show CDR1 as SGHVS and CDR2 as FQNEAQ. V shed 3 bases, J shed 7 bases, and the junction held 4 bases outside the gene matches. CDR3 sequence: CASSFPGTSGNEQFF. The DNA of the CDR3 is TGTGCCAGCAGCTTTCCAGGGACTAGCGGGAATGAGCAGTTCTTC.

The J gene is TRBJ2-7, the V gene TRBV7-9; D may match TRBD1 or TRBD2 (5 bases each). Germline V lookup: CDR1 SEHNR, CDR2 FQNEAQ (reference sequence). Trimming shortened V by 1 base and J by 4 bases, and 8 bases separated the two germline ends. The CDR3 is made up of 13 amino acids. The CDR3 DNA reads TGTGCCAGCAGCTTAGGTGGGACGTACGAGCAGTACTTC. It yields the protein CASSLGGTYEQYF.

This clonotype was seen a few times. This chain joins TRBV4-1 and TRBJ1-3; D not resolved. The V gene's germline CDR1 is MGHRA and CDR2 YSYEKL. V lost 3 bases, J lost 4 bases, and 16 bases lay in between. This CDR3 is built from 16 residues. CDR3: CASSHILREYGNTIYF. The CDR3, as DNA: TGCGCCAGCAGCCATATATTAAGGGAATACGGAAACACCATATATTTT.

With respect to this clonotype: The final CDR3 position lacks the conserved phenylalanine or tryptophan, pointing to a likely read error. The V gene is TRBV10-3, the J gene TRBJ2-1; TRBD2 agrees at 8 bases. The germline gives CDR1 ENHRY, CDR2 SYGVKD. CDR3 length: 14 residues. CDR3 bases: TGTGCCAGCAGTGAGGAGCGGGGGTACAATGAGCAGTTCCTC. Residues: CASSEERGYNEQFL.

Many counts were recorded for this clonotype. The J gene is TRBJ2-2, the V gene TRBV20-1; D remains ambiguous. The germline V and J ends were trimmed by 0 bases and 3 bases, with 5 bases remaining between them. The CDR3 extends over 13 amino acids. CDR1 and CDR2 (germline): DFQATT, SNEGSKA (reference sequence). The CDR3: CSAREVDTGELFF. The DNA for the CDR3 is TGCAGTGCTAGAGAAGTCGACACCGGGGAGCTGTTTTTT.

The chain's CDR3 is CASSLGSTGSGTEAFF. In DNA, the CDR3 is TGCGCCAGCAGCTTGGGGTCGACGGGTTCAGGCACTGAAGCTTTCTTT. V usage is TRBV5-1 and J usage is TRBJ1-1; D is undetermined. The CDR3 runs to 16 residues. Trimming took off 0 bases at V and 4 bases at J, with 16 bases between the two ends. Germline assignment: CDR1 SGHRS and CDR2 YFSETQ.

The chain has TRBV5-4 and TRBJ2-2; either TRBD1 or TRBD2 may fit D (6 bases each). Germline values: CDR1 SGHNT, CDR2 YYREEE (reference sequence). The V gene lost 2 bases and the J gene lost 13 bases, with 12 bases spanning the gap. The CDR3 loop spans 12 amino acids. CDR3 protein: CASSFGRGGLFF. The CDR3 bases are TGTGCCAGCAGCTTCGGCAGGGGAGGGCTGTTTTTT.

Points on this clonotype: Relative to the germline gene, one junction end is altered; a read error may explain this. The chain recombines TRBV7-8 with TRBJ1-1; unclear D gene. The CDR3 extends over 13 amino acids. Germline V CDR1 and CDR2: SGHVS, FQNEAQ. The CDR3 sequence: CASSLLDGTEVFF. CDR3 DNA: TGTGCCAGCAGCCTTTTAGATGGCACTGAAGTTTTCTTT.

This chain connects TRBV29-1 to TRBJ2-5; D remains ambiguous. V lost 3 bases to trimming and J lost 5 bases, with 13 bases between them. Germline assignment: CDR1 SQVTM and CDR2 ANQGSEA. The length of the CDR3 is 13 residues. The CDR3 bases are TGCAGCGTTGAGACCCTAGGACGGGAGACCCAGTACTTC. Its protein is CSVETLGRETQYF. Supplemented by reference TRBV29-1 and TRBJ2-5, the full variable domain reads SAVISQKPSRDICQRGTSLTIQCQVDSQVTMMFWYRQQPGQSLTLIATANQGSEATYESGFVIDKFPISRPNLTFSTLTVSNMSPEDSSIYLCSVETLGRETQYFGPGTRLLVL.

This chain links TRBV15 with TRBJ2-3; unclear D gene. Per the germline V gene, CDR1 is LNHNV and CDR2 is YYDKDF (reference sequence). V was trimmed by 1 base and J by 6 bases, leaving 14 bases between them. The CDR3 covers 15 residues. CDR3 bases: TGTGCCACCAGCAGAGTTAAGACGGTGGGGGATACGCAGTATTTT. Translating it yields CATSRVKTVGDTQYF.

This clonotype was picked up many times. The chain links TRBV7-6 to TRBJ1-5; D gene ambiguous. Germline loops: CDR1 SGHVS, CDR2 FNYEAQ. Trimming removed 5 bases from V and 4 bases from J, with 9 bases in between. The CDR3 covers 13 residues. The CDR3 sequence: CASSLRRNQPQHF. The CDR3 nucleotides are TGTGCCAGCAGCCTGCGGCGGAATCAGCCCCAGCATTTT.

The chain combines TRBV7-9 with TRBJ1-2; no clear D gene. This CDR3 contains 12 residues. Germline V lookup: CDR1 SEHNR, CDR2 FQNEAQ (reference sequence). The V end lost 5 bases, the J end lost 8 bases, and 12 bases lay between the germline ends. This CDR3 is CASSPTYAGYTF. CDR3 nucleotides: TGTGCCAGCAGCCCAACTTACGCGGGCTACACCTTC.

This clonotype was detected a few times. The chain combines TRBV5-1 with TRBJ2-2; 8 nucleotides align to TRBD2. J lost 0 bases, V lost 0 bases, and 4 bases had no gene match. The CDR3 is 17 amino acids. The germline CDR1 and CDR2 sequences are SGHRS and YFSETQ. The CDR3 nucleotides are TGCGCCAGCAGCTTGGTACTAGCGGTCCCGAACACCGGGGAGCTGTTTTTT. Translating gives CASSLVLAVPNTGELFF.

The rearrangement uses TRBV19 and TRBJ2-2; D is perhaps TRBD1 or TRBD2 (5 bases each). The germline V and J ends were trimmed by 3 bases and 2 bases, with 16 bases remaining between them. Germline-derived CDR1 and CDR2 are LNHDA and SQIVND (reference sequence). CDR3 length: 17 residues. The CDR3 spells CASSIDSGPINTGELFF. The CDR3 DNA follows: TGTGCCAGTAGTATTGATTCGGGGCCTATTAACACCGGGGAGCTGTTTTTT.

This clonotype came up many times. The chain links TRBV19 to TRBJ1-2; tentatively, D is TRBD1 (6 bases). V gave up 1 base and J gave up 6 bases, with 15 bases separating them. The CDR3 runs to 15 residues. Germline V gene lookup returns CDR1 LNHDA and CDR2 SQIVND (reference sequence). The DNA of the CDR3 is TGTGCCAGTAGTATAGCGGCTGGCGGGGGCGATGGCTACACCTTC. This encodes CASSIAAGGGDGYTF.

The rearrangement uses TRBV7-8 and TRBJ2-7; D ambiguous. Trimming shortened V by 1 base and J by 6 bases, and 10 bases separated the two germline ends. The CDR3 has 13 amino acids. From germline, CDR1 is SGHVS and CDR2 FQNEAQ. The CDR3 here is CASSLERVGEQYF. The CDR3 nucleotides are TGTGCCAGCAGCTTAGAAAGGGTGGGCGAGCAGTACTTC. The variable domain in full, completed from reference TRBV7-8 and TRBJ2-7, reads GAGVSQSPRYKVAKRGQDVALRCDPISGHVSLFWYQQALGQGPEFLTYFQNEAQLDKSGLPSDRFFAERPEGSVSTLKIQRTQQEDSAVYLCASSLERVGEQYFGPGTRLTVT.

This chain links TRBV10-3 with TRBJ1-2; 7 bases match TRBD1. The ends lost 6 bases at V and 6 bases at J; junction bases unmatched: 7. The CDR3 contains 13 residues. Germline V gives CDR1 ENHRY, CDR2 SYGVKD. CDR3: CAIRSGQIDGYTF. The DNA of the CDR3 is TGTGCCATCAGATCGGGACAGATTGATGGCTACACCTTC.

The chain joins TRBV4-1 to TRBJ1-2, with D possibly TRBD1 on 6 matching bases. Germline CDR1 MGHRA, CDR2 YSYEKL. This CDR3 region has 15 residues. V gave up 0 bases and J gave up 3 bases, with 11 bases separating them. The CDR3 DNA reads TGCGCCAGCAGCCAAGATCAGGGGCTCGACTATGGCTACACCTTC. It codes for CASSQDQGLDYGYTF.

The chain recombines TRBV29-1 with TRBJ2-1; maybe TRBD1 (6 bases). The length of the CDR3 is 14 residues. The germline V gene has CDR1 SQVTM and CDR2 ANQGSEA. Trimming shortened V by 8 bases and J by 6 bases, and 20 bases separated the two germline ends. The CDR3 DNA follows: TGCAGCAGTTCCTCCCTCGGGACACTCAATGAGCAGTTCTTC. Its translation: CSSSSLGTLNEQFF.

The V gene is TRBV7-6, the J gene TRBJ1-4; no firm D call. The V and J ends lost 1 base and 10 bases respectively, with 10 bases between them. The CDR3 is 13 residues long. Per germline, CDR1 SGHVS and CDR2 FNYEAQ. Here the CDR3 DNA reads TGTGCCAGCAGCTTAGACACGGGAGGAAAACTGTTTTTT. It is translated as CASSLDTGGKLFF.

This chain connects TRBV29-1 to TRBJ1-3; 8 bases line up with TRBD1. Per the germline V gene, CDR1 is SQVTM and CDR2 is ANQGSEA. CDR3 length equals 15 residues. The CDR3 DNA follows: TGCAGTTACCCGCCGGACAGGGAGGGCCGAAACACCATATATTTT. Its protein product is CSYPPDREGRNTIYF.

This clonotype occurred many times. This chain joins TRBV20-1 and TRBJ1-6, with a weak D call TRBD1 (5 bases). The CDR3 extends over 16 amino acids. Trimming removed 0 bases from V and 5 bases from J, with 14 bases in between. Germline CDR1 DFQATT, CDR2 SNEGSKA (reference sequence). Here the CDR3 DNA reads TGCAGTGCTAGAGAGCCGGTCCGGGGGGATAATTCACCCCTCCACTTT. Its protein product is CSAREPVRGDNSPLHF.